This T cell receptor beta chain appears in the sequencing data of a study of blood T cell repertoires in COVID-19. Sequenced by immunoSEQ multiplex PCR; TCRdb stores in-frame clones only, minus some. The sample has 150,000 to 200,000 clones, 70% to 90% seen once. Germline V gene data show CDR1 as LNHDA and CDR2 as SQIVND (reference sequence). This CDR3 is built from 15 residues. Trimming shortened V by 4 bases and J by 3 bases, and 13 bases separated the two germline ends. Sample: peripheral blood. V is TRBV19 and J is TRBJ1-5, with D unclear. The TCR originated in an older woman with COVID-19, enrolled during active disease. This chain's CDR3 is CASSSLASDNQPQHF. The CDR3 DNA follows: TGTGCCAGTAGTAGCCTAGCTAGCGACAATCAGCCCCAGCATTTT.